This TCR beta chain was obtained from a study of shared clonotypes between healthy human individuals. Study as a whole: Per donor, three plates held CD4 naive cells, three held CD4 memory, two held CD8 naive and one held CD8 memory.

Trimming took 3 bases from V and 2 from J, leaving 10 bases between them. Per germline, CDR1 SGHAT and CDR2 FQNNGV. This CDR3 is built from 14 residues. Clones were read by immunoSEQ multiplex PCR, and TCRdb kept only the in-frame ones, dropping some. The sample includes millions of clones, 85% to 95% of them seen just once. As concerns this clone: The sample holds other DNA sequences that translate to the same CDR3.

V is TRBV11-2 and J is TRBJ2-5; D uncertain. Sequencing was done on a sample of naive CD4+ T cells sorted from blood. Subset noted: CD45RA+ positively selected. The clonotype originates from a man in his late teens or twenties in good health. The CDR3 reads CASSLGRRQETQYF. DNA for the CDR3: TGTGCCAGCAGCTTGGGCCGACGTCAAGAGACCCAGTACTTC.